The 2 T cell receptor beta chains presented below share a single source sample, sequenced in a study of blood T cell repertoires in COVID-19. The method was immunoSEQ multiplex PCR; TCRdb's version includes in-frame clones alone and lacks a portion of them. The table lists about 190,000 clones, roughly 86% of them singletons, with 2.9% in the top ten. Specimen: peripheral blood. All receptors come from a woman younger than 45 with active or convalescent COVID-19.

This CDR3 is CASSHPRAGGAIQYF. The CDR3 bases are TGTGCCAGCAGTCACCCCAGGGCAGGGGGAGCCATTCAGTACTTC. This rearrangement joins TRBV28 to TRBJ2-4, with 7 bases identical to TRBD1. CDR1 is MDHEN and CDR2 is SYDVKM in the germline V gene. The CDR3 is 15 amino acids. V lost 5 bases, J lost 9 bases, and 13 bases stayed unmatched.

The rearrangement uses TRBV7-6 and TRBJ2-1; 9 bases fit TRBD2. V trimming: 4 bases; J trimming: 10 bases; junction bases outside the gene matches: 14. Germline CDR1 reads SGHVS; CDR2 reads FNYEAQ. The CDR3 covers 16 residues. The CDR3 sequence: CASSSLRGGGVLEQFF. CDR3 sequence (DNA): TGTGCCAGCAGCTCCCTTAGGGGCGGGGGGGTGTTAGAGCAGTTCTTC.